Detailed here is one T cell receptor (beta chain). This CDR3 is 16 amino acids long. Germline lookup yields CDR1 SGHTS and CDR2 YDEGEE. V lost 5 bases to trimming and J lost 3 bases; unmatched junction nucleotides: 11. The sample belongs to a study of blood T cell repertoires in COVID-19. Overall study context: Both acute and convalescent COVID-19 samples were obtained from the United States, Italy and Spain. PBMCs, B-cell-depleted T cells, or T cells were the source of the cDNA or gDNA that made up the material.

Authors' data handling: Amplifying reference gene primers gave estimates of nucleated cell counts. Sequenced by immunoSEQ multiplex PCR; TCRdb stores in-frame clones only, minus some. Clone size and V and J calls were adopted from that table, with D and trimming inferred from the DNA. This table has roughly 200,000 clones, about 79% appearing once. The gene calls are TRBV5-8 and TRBJ2-3; TRBD2 matches at 8 bases. Material: peripheral blood. This clonotype originated in a human donor in a cohort sampled during active COVID-19. The CDR3 sequence: CASSSQRETGTDTQYF. The CDR3 nucleotides are TGTGCCAGCAGTTCACAGCGGGAGACGGGGACAGATACGCAGTATTTT. Full variable domain (missing parts from reference TRBV5-8 and TRBJ2-3): EAGVTQSPTHLIKTRGQQATLRCSPISGHTSVYWYQQALGLGLQFLLWYDEGEERNRGNFPPRFSGRQFPNYSSELNVNALELEDSALYLCASSSQRETGTDTQYFGPGTRLTVL.